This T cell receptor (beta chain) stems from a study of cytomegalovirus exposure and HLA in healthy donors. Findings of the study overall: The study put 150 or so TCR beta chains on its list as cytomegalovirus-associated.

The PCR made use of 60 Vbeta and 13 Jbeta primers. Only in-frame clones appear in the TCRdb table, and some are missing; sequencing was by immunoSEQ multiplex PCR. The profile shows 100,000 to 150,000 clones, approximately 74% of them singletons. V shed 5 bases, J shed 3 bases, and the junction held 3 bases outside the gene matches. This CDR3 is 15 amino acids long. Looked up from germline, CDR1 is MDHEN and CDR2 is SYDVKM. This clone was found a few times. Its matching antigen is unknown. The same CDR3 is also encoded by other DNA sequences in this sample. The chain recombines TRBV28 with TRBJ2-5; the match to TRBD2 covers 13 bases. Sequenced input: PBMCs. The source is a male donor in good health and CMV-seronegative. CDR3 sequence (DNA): TGTGCCAGCAGTCCCGGGACTAGCGGGAAAGAGACCCAGTACTTC. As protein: CASSPGTSGKETQYF.